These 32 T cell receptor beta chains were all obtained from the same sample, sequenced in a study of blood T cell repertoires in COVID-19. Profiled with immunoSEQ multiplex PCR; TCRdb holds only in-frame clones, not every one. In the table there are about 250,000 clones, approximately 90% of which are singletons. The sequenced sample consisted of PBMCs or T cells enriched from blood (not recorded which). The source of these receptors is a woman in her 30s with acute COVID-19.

The CDR3 bases are TGTGCCAGCACAGGGGGGACCTACAATGAGCAGTTCTTC. Its translation: CASTGGTYNEQFF. This chain connects TRBV10-3 to TRBJ2-1; 8 nucleotides agree with TRBD1. The CDR3 consists of 13 residues. Germline assignment: CDR1 ENHRY and CDR2 SYGVKD. The V segment lost 10 bases and the J segment 2 bases; nucleotides outside the gene matches: 4.

The CDR3 nucleotides read TGTGCCAGCAGTTTAAAGACAGGGGCCGCTACTAACTATGGCTACACCTTC. It yields the protein CASSLKTGAATNYGYTF. The chain links TRBV28 to TRBJ1-2, with TRBD1 matching 8 bases. Germline CDR1 and CDR2: MDHEN and SYDVKM. V lost 2 bases, J lost 0 bases, and 8 bases stayed unmatched. The CDR3 has 17 residues.

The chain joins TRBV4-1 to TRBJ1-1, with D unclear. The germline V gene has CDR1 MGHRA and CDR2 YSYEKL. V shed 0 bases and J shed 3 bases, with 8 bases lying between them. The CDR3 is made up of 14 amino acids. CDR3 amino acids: CASSQERVYTEAFF. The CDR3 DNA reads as TGCGCCAGCAGCCAAGAACGAGTGTACACTGAAGCTTTCTTT.

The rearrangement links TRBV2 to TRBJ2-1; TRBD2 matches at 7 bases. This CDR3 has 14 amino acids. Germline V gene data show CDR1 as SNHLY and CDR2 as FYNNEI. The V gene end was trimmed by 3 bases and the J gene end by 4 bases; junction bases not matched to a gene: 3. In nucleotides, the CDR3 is TGTGCCAGCAGTGAGAGGGAGGGATACAATGAGCAGTTCTTC. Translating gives CASSEREGYNEQFF.

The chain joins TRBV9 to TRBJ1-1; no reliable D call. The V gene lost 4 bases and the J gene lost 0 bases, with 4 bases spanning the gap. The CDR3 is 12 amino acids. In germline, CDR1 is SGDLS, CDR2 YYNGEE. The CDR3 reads CASSPVNTEAFF. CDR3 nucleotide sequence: TGTGCCAGCAGCCCAGTGAACACTGAAGCTTTCTTT.

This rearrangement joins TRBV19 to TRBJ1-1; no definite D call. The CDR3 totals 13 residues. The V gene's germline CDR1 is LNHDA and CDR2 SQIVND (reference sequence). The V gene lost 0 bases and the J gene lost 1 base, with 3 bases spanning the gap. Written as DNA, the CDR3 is TGTGCCAGTAGTATAGATAAGAACACTGAAGCTTTCTTT. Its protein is CASSIDKNTEAFF. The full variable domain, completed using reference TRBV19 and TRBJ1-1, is DGGITQSPKYLFRKEGQNVTLSCEQNLNHDAMYWYRQDPGQGLRLIYYSQIVNDFQKGDIAEGYSVSREKKESFPLTVTSAQKNPTAFYLCASSIDKNTEAFFGQGTRLTVV.

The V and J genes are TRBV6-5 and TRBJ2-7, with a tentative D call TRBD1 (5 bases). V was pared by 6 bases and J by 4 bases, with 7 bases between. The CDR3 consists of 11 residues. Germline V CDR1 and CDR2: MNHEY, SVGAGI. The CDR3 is CASRGAYEQYF. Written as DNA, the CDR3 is TGTGCCAGCAGAGGGGCGTACGAGCAGTACTTC.

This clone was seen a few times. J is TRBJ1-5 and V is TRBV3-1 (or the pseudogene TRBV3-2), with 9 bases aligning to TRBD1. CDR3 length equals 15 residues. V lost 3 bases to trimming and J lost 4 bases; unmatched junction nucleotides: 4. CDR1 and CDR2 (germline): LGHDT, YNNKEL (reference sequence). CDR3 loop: CASSQGTGRNQPQHF. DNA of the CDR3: TGTGCCAGCAGCCAGGGGACAGGGAGGAATCAGCCCCAGCATTTT.

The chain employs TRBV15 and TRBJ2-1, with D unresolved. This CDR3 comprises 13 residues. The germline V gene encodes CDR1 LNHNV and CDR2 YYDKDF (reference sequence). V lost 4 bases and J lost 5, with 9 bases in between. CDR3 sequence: CATSTYMNNEQFF. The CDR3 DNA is TGTGCCACCAGCACTTACATGAACAATGAGCAGTTCTTC.

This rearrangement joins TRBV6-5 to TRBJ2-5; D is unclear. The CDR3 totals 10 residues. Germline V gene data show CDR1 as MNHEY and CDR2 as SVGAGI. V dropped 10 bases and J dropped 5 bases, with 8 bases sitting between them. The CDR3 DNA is TGTGCCACCCGGTTGGAGACCCAGTACTTC. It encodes CATRLETQYF.

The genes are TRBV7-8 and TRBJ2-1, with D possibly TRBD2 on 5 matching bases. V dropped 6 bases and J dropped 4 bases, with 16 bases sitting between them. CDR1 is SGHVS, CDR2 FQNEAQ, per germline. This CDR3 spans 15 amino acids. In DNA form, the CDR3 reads TGTGCCAGCAGAGATTTGGAGCGGTCTTACAATGAGCAGTTCTTC. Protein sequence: CASRDLERSYNEQFF. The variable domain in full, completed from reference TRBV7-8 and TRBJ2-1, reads GAGVSQSPRYKVAKRGQDVALRCDPISGHVSLFWYQQALGQGPEFLTYFQNEAQLDKSGLPSDRFFAERPEGSVSTLKIQRTQQEDSAVYLCASRDLERSYNEQFFGPGTRLTVL.

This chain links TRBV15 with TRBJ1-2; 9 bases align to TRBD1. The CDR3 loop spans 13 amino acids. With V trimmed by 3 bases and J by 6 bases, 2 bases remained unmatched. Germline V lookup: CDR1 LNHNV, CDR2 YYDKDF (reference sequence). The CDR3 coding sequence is TGTGCCACCAGCAGCCGGACAGGGGATGGCTACACCTTC. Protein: CATSSRTGDGYTF.

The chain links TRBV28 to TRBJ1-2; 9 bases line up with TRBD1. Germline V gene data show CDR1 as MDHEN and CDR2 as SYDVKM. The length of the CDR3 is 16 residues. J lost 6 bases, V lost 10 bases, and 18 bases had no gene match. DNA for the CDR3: TGTGCCACCTACCAAAGCGGACAGGGGAAAGGGAATGGCTACACCTTC. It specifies CATYQSGQGKGNGYTF.

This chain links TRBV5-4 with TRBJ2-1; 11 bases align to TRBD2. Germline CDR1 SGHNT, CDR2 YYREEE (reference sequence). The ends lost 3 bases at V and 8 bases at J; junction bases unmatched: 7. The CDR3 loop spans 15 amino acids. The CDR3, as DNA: TGTGCCAGCAGCTCTGGACTAGCGGGTCGGGATGAGCAGTTCTTC. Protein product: CASSSGLAGRDEQFF.

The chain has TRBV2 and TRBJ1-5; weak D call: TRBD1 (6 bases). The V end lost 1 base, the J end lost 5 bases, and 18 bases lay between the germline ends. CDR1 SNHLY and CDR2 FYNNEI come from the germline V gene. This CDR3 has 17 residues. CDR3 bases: TGTGCCAGCAGTGAAGGGATCCGAGGGGGTCGATATCAGCCCCAGCATTTT. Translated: CASSEGIRGGRYQPQHF.

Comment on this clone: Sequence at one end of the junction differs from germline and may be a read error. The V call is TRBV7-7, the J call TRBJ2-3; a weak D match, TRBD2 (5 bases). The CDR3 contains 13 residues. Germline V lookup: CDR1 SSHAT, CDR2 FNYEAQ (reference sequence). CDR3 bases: TGTGCTAGCAGCCCAGGACGGGAAGATACGCAGTATTTT. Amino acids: CASSPGREDTQYF. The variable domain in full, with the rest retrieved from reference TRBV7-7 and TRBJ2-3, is GAGVSQSPRYKVTKRGQDVTLRCDPISSHATLYWYQQALGQGPEFLTYFNYEAQPDKSGLPSDRFSAERPEGSISTLTIQRTEQRDSAMYRCASSPGREDTQYFGPGTRLTVL.

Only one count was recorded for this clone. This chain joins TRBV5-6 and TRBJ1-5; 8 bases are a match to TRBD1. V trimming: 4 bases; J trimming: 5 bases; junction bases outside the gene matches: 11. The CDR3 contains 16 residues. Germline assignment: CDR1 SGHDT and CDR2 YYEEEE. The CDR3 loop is CASSPGPRQGHQPQHF. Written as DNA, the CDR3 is TGTGCCAGCAGCCCCGGCCCCAGACAGGGGCATCAGCCCCAGCATTTT.

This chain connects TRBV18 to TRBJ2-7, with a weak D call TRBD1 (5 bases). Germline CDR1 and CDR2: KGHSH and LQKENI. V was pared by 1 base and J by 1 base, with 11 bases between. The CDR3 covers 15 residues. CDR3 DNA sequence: TGTGCCAGCTCACCACAGGGGTCTAATTCCTACGAGCAGTACTTC. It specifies CASSPQGSNSYEQYF.

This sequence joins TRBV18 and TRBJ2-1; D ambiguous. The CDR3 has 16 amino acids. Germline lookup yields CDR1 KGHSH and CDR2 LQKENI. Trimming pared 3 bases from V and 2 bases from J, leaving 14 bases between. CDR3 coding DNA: TGTGCCAGCTCACCGACCCCAGACCTAGCCTACAATGAGCAGTTCTTC. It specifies CASSPTPDLAYNEQFF.

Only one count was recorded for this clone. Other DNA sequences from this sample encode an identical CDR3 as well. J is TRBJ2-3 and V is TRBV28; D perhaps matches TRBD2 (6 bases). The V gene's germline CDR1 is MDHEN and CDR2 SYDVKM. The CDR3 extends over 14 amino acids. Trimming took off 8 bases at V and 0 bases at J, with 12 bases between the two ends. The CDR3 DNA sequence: TGTGCCAGCCGCGGGACGGTCAGCACAGATACGCAGTATTTT. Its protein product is CASRGTVSTDTQYF.

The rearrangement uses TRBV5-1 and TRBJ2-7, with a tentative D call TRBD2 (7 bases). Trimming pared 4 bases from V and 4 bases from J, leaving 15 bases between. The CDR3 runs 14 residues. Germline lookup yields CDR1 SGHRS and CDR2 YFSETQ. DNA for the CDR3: TGCGCCAGCAGCCCGGCGGGGGCGGGATACGAGCAGTACTTC. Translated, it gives CASSPAGAGYEQYF.

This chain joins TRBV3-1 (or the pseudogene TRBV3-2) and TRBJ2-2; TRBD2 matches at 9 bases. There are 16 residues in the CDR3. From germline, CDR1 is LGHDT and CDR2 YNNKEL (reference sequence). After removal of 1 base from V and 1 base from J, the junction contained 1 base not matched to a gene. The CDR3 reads CASSQASGMNTGELFF. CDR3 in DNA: TGTGCCAGCAGCCAAGCTAGCGGGATGAACACCGGGGAGCTGTTTTTT.

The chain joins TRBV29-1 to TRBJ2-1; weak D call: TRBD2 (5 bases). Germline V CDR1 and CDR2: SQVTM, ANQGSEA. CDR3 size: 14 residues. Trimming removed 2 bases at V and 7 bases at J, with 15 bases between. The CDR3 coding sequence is TGCAGCGTTGAACTCTTTGCTACGGGGAATGAGCAGTTCTTC. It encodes CSVELFATGNEQFF.

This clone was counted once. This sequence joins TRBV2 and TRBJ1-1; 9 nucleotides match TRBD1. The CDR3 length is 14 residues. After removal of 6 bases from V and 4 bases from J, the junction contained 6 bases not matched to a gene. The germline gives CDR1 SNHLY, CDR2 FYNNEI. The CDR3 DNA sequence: TGTGCCAGCAGAATACAGGGGGCTGGCACTGAAGCTTTCTTT. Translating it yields CASRIQGAGTEAFF.

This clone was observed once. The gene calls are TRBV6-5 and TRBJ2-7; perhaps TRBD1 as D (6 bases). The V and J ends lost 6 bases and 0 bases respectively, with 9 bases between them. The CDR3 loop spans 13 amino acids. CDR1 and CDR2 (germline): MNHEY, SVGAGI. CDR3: CASRGRGSYEQYF. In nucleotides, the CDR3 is TGTGCCAGCAGAGGCAGGGGCTCCTACGAGCAGTACTTC.

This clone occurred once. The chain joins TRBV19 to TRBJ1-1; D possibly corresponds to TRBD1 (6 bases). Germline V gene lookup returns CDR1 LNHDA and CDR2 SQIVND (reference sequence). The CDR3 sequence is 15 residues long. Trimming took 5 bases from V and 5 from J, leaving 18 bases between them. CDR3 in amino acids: CASSPLGGGETEAFF. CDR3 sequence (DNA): TGTGCCAGTAGTCCCCTAGGGGGGGGAGAGACTGAAGCTTTCTTT.

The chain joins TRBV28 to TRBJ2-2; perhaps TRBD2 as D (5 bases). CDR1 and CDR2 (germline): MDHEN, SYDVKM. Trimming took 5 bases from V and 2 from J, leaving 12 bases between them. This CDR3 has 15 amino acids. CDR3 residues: CASSGSDENTGELFF. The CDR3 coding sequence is TGTGCCAGCAGTGGTAGCGATGAAAACACCGGGGAGCTGTTTTTT.

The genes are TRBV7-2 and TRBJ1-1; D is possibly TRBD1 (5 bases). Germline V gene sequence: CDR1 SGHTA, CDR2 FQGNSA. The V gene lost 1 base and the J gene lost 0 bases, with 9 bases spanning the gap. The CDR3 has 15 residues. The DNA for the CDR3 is TGTGCCAGCAGCTTAGGTGTAGGGGTGAACACTGAAGCTTTCTTT. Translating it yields CASSLGVGVNTEAFF.

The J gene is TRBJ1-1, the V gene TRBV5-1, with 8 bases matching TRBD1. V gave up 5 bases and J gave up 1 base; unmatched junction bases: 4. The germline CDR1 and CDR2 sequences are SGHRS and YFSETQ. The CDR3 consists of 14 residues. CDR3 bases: TGCGCCAGCAGGGTAGGGACAGGGAACACTGAAGCTTTCTTT. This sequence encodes CASRVGTGNTEAFF.

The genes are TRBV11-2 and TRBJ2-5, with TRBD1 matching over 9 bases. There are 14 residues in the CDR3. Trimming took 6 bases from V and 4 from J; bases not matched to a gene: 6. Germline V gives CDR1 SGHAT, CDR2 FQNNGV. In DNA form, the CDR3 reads TGTGCCAGCAGACGGACAGGGGTGCGAGAGACCCAGTACTTC. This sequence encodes CASRRTGVRETQYF.

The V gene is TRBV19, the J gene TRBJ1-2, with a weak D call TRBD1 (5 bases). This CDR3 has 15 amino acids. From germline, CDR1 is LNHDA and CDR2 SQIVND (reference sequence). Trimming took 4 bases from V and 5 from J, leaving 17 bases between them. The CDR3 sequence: CASSTQAGTAYGYTF. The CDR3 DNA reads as TGTGCCAGTAGTACTCAAGCGGGGACTGCATATGGCTACACCTTC.

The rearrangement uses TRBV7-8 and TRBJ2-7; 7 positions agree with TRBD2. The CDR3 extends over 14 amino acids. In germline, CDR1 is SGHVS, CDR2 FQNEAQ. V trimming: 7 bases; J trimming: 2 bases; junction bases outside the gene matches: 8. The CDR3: CASTLLSGTYEQYF. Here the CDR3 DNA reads TGTGCCAGCACCCTGTTAAGCGGGACCTACGAGCAGTACTTC.